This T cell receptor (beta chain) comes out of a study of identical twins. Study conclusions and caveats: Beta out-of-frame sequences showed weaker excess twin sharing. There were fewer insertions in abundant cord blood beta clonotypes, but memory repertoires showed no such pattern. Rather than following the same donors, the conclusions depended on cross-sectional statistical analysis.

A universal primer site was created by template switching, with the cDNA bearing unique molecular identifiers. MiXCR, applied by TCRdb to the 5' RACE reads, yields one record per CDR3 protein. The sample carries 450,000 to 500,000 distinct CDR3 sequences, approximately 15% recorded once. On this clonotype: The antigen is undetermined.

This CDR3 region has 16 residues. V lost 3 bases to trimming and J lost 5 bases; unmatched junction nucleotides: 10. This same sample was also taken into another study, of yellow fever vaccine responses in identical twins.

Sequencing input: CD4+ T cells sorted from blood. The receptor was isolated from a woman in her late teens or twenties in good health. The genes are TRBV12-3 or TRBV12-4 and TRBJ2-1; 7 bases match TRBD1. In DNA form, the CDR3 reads TGTGCCAGCAGTTTGCTACGGACAGGAGTACACAATGAGCAGTTCTTC. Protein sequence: CASSLLRTGVHNEQFF.